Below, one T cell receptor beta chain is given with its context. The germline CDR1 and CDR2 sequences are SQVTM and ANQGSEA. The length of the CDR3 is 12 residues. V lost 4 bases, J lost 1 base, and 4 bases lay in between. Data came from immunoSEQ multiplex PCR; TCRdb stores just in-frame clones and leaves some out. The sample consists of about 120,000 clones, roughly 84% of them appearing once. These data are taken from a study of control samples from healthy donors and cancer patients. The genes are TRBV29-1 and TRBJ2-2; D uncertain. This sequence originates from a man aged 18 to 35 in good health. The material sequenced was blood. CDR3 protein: CSVVVNTGELFF. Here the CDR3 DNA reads TGCAGCGTTGTAGTGAACACCGGGGAGCTGTTTTTT.